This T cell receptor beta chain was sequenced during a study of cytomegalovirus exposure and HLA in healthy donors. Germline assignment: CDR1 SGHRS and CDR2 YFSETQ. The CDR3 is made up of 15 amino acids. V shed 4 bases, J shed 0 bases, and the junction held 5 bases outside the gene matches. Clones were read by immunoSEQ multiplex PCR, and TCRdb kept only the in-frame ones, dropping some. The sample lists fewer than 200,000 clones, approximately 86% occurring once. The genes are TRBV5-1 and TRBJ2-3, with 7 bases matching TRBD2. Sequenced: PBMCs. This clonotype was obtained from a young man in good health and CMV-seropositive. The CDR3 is CASSKNGGSTDTQYF. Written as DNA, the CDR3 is TGCGCCAGCAGCAAAAACGGGGGGAGCACAGATACGCAGTATTTT.